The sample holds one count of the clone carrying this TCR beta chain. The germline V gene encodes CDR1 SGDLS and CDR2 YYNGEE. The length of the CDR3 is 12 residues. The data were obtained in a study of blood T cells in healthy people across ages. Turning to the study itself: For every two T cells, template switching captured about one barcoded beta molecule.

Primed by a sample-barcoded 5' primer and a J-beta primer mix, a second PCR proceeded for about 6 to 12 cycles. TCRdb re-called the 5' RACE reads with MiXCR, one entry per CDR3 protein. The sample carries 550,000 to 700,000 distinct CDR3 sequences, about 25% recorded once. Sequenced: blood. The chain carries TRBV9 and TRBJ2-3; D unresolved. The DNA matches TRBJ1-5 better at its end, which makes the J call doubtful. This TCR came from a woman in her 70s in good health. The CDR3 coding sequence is TGTGCCAGCACCTGGCAGAGCGCTACGCAGCATTTT. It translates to CASTWQSATQHF.